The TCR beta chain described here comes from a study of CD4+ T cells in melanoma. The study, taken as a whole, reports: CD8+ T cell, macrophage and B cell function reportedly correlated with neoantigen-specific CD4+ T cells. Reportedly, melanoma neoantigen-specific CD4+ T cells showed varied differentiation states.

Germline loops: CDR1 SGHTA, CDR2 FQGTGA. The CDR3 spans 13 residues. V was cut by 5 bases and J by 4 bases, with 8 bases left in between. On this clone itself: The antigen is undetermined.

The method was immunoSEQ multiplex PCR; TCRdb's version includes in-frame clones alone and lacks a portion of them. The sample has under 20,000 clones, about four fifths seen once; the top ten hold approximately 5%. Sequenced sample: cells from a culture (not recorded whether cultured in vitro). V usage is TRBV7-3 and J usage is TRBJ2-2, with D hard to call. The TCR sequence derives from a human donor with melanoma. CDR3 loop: CASSASLTGELFF. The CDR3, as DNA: TGTGCCAGCAGCGCCTCGCTCACCGGGGAGCTGTTTTTT.